These T cell receptor beta chains were read from a single sample in a study of blood T cell repertoires in COVID-19. Sequencing was performed with immunoSEQ multiplex PCR; in TCRdb, only in-frame clones are kept and a portion is missing. The sample has about 230,000 clones, roughly 84% seen once. Sequences were obtained from peripheral blood. Every receptor here comes from a man aged 40-55 years with acute or convalescent COVID-19. The CDR3 runs from the conserved cysteine through the conserved F or W. A D gene is named only where the DNA matches it firmly. Some rows mark clone size as missing; the rest say once, few, many or name a class of expanded clone.

j_call d_call v_call clone_size cdr3_nt cdr3_aa
TRBJ1-1 TRBD1 TRBV10-3 . TGTGCCATCAGTTCAGGGACAGGTTTAACTGAAGCTTTCTTT CAISSGTGLTEAFF
TRBJ1-1 . TRBV6-6 . TGTGCCAGCAGTTCAGGTAGGGGCACTGAAGCTTTCTTT CASSSGRGTEAFF
TRBJ2-7 TRBD2 TRBV7-9 . TGTGCCAGCAGCTTAGACGCGGGAGGTACCTACGAGCAGTACTTC CASSLDAGGTYEQYF
TRBJ2-5 TRBD1 TRBV25-1 . TGTGCCAGAAACCAGAGGGGACAGGGTCTTCCAAGGGAGACCCAGTACTTC CARNQRGQGLPRETQYF
TRBJ2-4 . TRBV23-1 . TGCGCCAGCAGTCAATTGGCGGGTCAGCCAAACATTCAGTACTTC CASSQLAGQPNIQYF
TRBJ1-5 . TRBV2 . TGTGCCAGCAAAAGGATAGGGGGAAACAATCAGCCCCAGCATTTT CASKRIGGNNQPQHF
TRBJ1-2 TRBD1 TRBV7-9 once TGTGCCAGCAGCTTAACAGGGGTGGATTATGGCTACACCTTC CASSLTGVDYGYTF
TRBJ2-2 TRBD1 TRBV30 . TGTGCCTGGAGTCCCGGTCCGGGACAGGGAAACACCGGGGAGCTGTTTTTT CAWSPGPGQGNTGELFF
TRBJ2-5 . TRBV5-1 . TGCGCCAGCAGCTTGTCGGCTAGCGAAGAGACCCAGTACTTC CASSLSASEETQYF
TRBJ2-7 . TRBV18 few TGTGCCAGCTCACCGGGGCCGGACTACGAGCAGTACTTC CASSPGPDYEQYF
TRBJ2-1 TRBD2 TRBV7-3 . TGTGCCAGCAGCCTCGGACTAGCGGGAGTAGATGAGCAGTTCTTC CASSLGLAGVDEQFF
TRBJ1-2 . TRBV29-1 . TGCAGCGCCTGGTGGGAGGGCTATGGCTACACCTTC CSAWWEGYGYTF
TRBJ2-7 TRBD2 TRBV29-1 . TGCAGCGTTGTAGGAGCGGGAGTCACCTACGAGCAGTACTTC CSVVGAGVTYEQYF
TRBJ2-3 . TRBV29-1 . TGCAGCGTTGAACCTCAGGGCACAGATACGCAGTATTTT CSVEPQGTDTQYF
TRBJ2-6 . TRBV5-4 . TGTGCCAGCAGCTCGAACCGCCGGGAGTCCGGGGCCAACGTCCTGACTTTC CASSSNRRESGANVLTF
TRBJ1-2 . TRBV6-5 . TGTGCCAGCAGTTACTCGATTACAGGGTATGGTGGAGGCTACACCTTC CASSYSITGYGGGYTF
TRBJ1-6 TRBD1 TRBV3-1/TRBV3-2 . TGTGCCAGCGGGGGGACAGGGACTAATTCACCCCTCCACTTT CASGGTGTNSPLHF
TRBJ1-5 . TRBV10-3 . TGTGCCATCAGTGAGTCGACAGGCGGCCTGGGGCCCCAGCATTTT CAISESTGGLGPQHF
TRBJ1-1 . TRBV7-8 . TGTGCCAGCAGCTTAGATCTGCTTTCGTCAGCTGAAGCTTTCTTT CASSLDLLSSAEAFF
TRBJ1-4 . TRBV15 . TGTGCCACCAGCAGAGATGGGGGGGAGGCTAATGAAAAACTGTTTTTT CATSRDGGEANEKLFF
TRBJ2-7 . TRBV11-2 . TGTGCCAGCAGCTTACGTCAGGGGCTCGACGAGCAGTACTTC CASSLRQGLDEQYF
TRBJ1-1 . TRBV7-3 . TGTGCCAGCAGCTTAACGTCTTGGGGAGATACTGAAGCTTTCTTT CASSLTSWGDTEAFF
TRBJ1-5 . TRBV24-1 . TGTGCCACCAGTGATCCTTCTAGCAATCAGCCCCAGCATTTT CATSDPSSNQPQHF
TRBJ2-3 . TRBV4-1 . TGCGCCAGCAGCCAAGCAGGGGTAGATACGCAGTATTTT CASSQAGVDTQYF
TRBJ2-6 . TRBV19 . TGTGCCAGTAGACAGTACTCTGGGGCCAACGTCCTGACTTTC CASRQYSGANVLTF
TRBJ2-7 TRBD2 TRBV2 . TGTGCCAGCAGTGTAACTAGCGGGAGGTTGGGAAACTACGAGCAGTACTTC CASSVTSGRLGNYEQYF
TRBJ2-7 . TRBV7-9 . TGTGCCAGCAGCTTAGACAGGAGGCCGGGAGCCTTCCACTTC CASSLDRRPGAFHF
TRBJ1-2 . TRBV7-2 once TGTGCCAGCAGCTTAGTTTCGGGACTGATTAATGGCTACACCTTC CASSLVSGLINGYTF
TRBJ1-4 TRBD1 TRBV5-1 . TGCGCCAGCAGCTCACCCGGGACAGGGGATGAAAAACTGTTTTTT CASSSPGTGDEKLFF
TRBJ1-5 . TRBV19 . TGTGCCAGTAGTCCGCGCCGGGTGGTAGGCAATCAGCCCCAGCATTTT CASSPRRVVGNQPQHF
TRBJ2-5 . TRBV12-3/TRBV12-4 . TGTGCCAGCAGTACGGACAGACAAGAGACCCAGTACTTC CASSTDRQETQYF
TRBJ2-7 TRBD1 TRBV11-3 . TGTGCCAGCAGCTCCGGGGACAGGGGGCTCGACGAGCAGTACTTC CASSSGDRGLDEQYF
TRBJ2-4 TRBD2 TRBV7-2 . TGTGCCAGCAGCTTAGTGGGACTAGCGGGAAGCCAAAACATTCAGTACTTC CASSLVGLAGSQNIQYF
TRBJ2-7 . TRBV2 . TGTGCCAGCAACAGGATAACCTACGAGCAGTACTTC CASNRITYEQYF
TRBJ1-1 . TRBV29-1 . TGCAGCGTGACAGGCCAAATGAACACTGAAGCTTTCTTT CSVTGQMNTEAFF
TRBJ1-1 TRBD1 TRBV14 . TGTGCCAGCAGCCAAGTTGCGGACAGGTACGCGGACACTGAAGCTTTCTTT CASSQVADRYADTEAFF
TRBJ2-2 TRBD1 TRBV9 . TGTGCCAGCAGCGTAGAGTATGGGGACAGGTTGAACACCGGGGAGCTGTTTTTT CASSVEYGDRLNTGELFF
TRBJ2-7 TRBD1 TRBV9 . TGTGCCAGCAGCGTAGATGACAGGGGCGGCTCAAGCGAGCAGTACTTC CASSVDDRGGSSEQYF
TRBJ2-1 TRBD1 TRBV19 . TGTGCCAGTAGTACTCCCCCCCAGGGGGTAAGCTCCTACAATGAGCAGTTCTTC CASSTPPQGVSSYNEQFF
TRBJ2-2 TRBD2 TRBV15 . TGTGCCACCAGCAGAGAAGCGGGAGTAATCACCGGGGAGCTGTTTTTT CATSREAGVITGELFF
TRBJ2-7 TRBD1 TRBV20-1 . TGCAGTGCTAGTTTAAGTCAGGGGGCCTCCTACGAGCAGTACTTC CSASLSQGASYEQYF
TRBJ1-5 TRBD1 TRBV19 . TGTGCCAGTAGTTTTGGACAGGGGAGACAGCCCCAGCATTTT CASSFGQGRQPQHF
TRBJ1-5 . TRBV3-1/TRBV3-2 . TGTGCCAGCAGCCCTTCCGATCAGGGGTCTCACCAGCCCCAGCATTTT CASSPSDQGSHQPQHF
TRBJ2-1 TRBD2 TRBV5-1 . TGCGCCAGCAGGGTGGCTAGCGGGGAACGGGTCTACAATGAGCAGTTCTTC CASRVASGERVYNEQFF
TRBJ1-1 . TRBV27 . TGTGCCAGCAGTTTAGGAGGTTCCACTGAAGCTTTCTTT CASSLGGSTEAFF
TRBJ1-1 TRBD1 TRBV5-6 . TGTGCCAGCAGCCCGAGGGGGCAGGGGTGGGGCACTGAAGCTTTCTTT CASSPRGQGWGTEAFF